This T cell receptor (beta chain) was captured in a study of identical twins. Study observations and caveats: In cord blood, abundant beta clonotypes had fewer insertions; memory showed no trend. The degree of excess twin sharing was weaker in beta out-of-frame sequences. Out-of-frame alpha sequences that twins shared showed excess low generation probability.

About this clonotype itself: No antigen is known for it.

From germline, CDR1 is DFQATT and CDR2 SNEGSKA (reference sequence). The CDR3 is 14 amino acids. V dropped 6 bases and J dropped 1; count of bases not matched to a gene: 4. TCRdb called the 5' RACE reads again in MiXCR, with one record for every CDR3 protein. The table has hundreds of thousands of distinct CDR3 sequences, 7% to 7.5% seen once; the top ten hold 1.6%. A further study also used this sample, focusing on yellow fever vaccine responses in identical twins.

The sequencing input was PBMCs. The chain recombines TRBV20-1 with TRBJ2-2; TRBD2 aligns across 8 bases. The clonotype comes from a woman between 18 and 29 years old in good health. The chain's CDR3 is CSAPAGGNTGELFF. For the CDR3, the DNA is TGCAGTGCCCCGGCGGGGGGGAACACCGGGGAGCTGTTTTTT.